The 15 T cell receptor beta chains reported below all come from one sample, sequenced in a study of blood T cell repertoires in COVID-19 (dated by TCRdb to the early 2020s). The library was generated by the immunoSEQ multiplex PCR assay. TCRdb took over this immuneACCESS table, retaining in-frame rearrangements with V and J assigned. Such tables are incomplete; in checked studies, under half of the missing clones stem from an unresolved V gene, and the remainder is unexplained. Here the sample has 150,000 to 200,000 clones; over 65% occur a single time. The ten largest clones take up approximately 8% of the sample. The sequencing sample was made of peripheral blood. The receptors here all came from a man aged 55 to 70 with acute or convalescent COVID-19.

The chain links TRBV11-3 to TRBJ2-1, with 9 bases identical to TRBD1. Germline trimming cut 4 bases from V and 5 bases from J; bases unmatched to any gene: 3. This CDR3 contains 14 residues. CDR1 is SGHNT, CDR2 YENEEA, per germline. The DNA of the CDR3 is TGTGCCAGCAGCTACCGGGACAGGGACAATGAGCAGTTCTTC. Its protein product is CASSYRDRDNEQFF.

The gene calls are TRBV2 and TRBJ2-7; the match to TRBD2 covers 10 bases. Per the germline V gene, CDR1 is SNHLY and CDR2 is FYNNEI. This CDR3 contains 15 residues. The V and J ends lost 6 bases and 3 bases, in that order; junction bases with no gene match: 8. Here the CDR3 DNA reads TGTGCCAGCAGACCCCAAGCGGGGGGGCTCTACGAGCAGTACTTC. It encodes CASRPQAGGLYEQYF.

This rearrangement joins TRBV5-4 to TRBJ2-5; 9 nucleotides match TRBD1. J lost 4 bases, V lost 4 bases, and 8 bases had no gene match. This CDR3 is built from 15 residues. CDR1 is SGHNT and CDR2 is YYREEE in the germline V gene (reference sequence). The CDR3 sequence is CASSTGQGIRETQYF. For the CDR3, the DNA is TGTGCCAGCAGCACGGGACAGGGTATTAGAGAGACCCAGTACTTC.

The chain is built from TRBV15 and TRBJ1-2; TRBD1 aligns across 9 bases. CDR1 is LNHNV and CDR2 is YYDKDF in the germline V gene (reference sequence). V trimming: 4 bases; J trimming: 3 bases; junction bases outside the gene matches: 6. The CDR3 loop spans 15 amino acids. The CDR3 DNA is TGTGCCACCAGCATCACAGGGGGCGCCTACTATGGCTACACCTTC. Residues: CATSITGGAYYGYTF. Looking up the rest from reference TRBV15 and TRBJ1-2 gives the full variable domain: DAMVIQNPRYQVTQFGKPVTLSCSQTLNHNVMYWYQQKSSQAPKLLFHYYDKDFNNEADTPDNFQSRRPNTSFCFLDIRSPGLGDTAMYLCATSITGGAYYGYTFGSGTRLTVV.

Turning to this clone: Other DNA sequences of this sample code for an identical CDR3. The chain links TRBV18 to TRBJ2-1; D gene unclear. Trimming left V 3 bases short and J 6 bases short, with 12 bases between. The CDR3 spans 14 residues. The V gene's germline CDR1 is KGHSH and CDR2 LQKENI. The CDR3 loop reads CASSPGQTLNEQFF. DNA for the CDR3: TGTGCCAGCTCACCCGGTCAGACTCTCAATGAGCAGTTCTTC.

The chain joins TRBV4-1 to TRBJ2-2, with D unclear. The ends were cut back, 1 base at V and 5 bases at J, with 14 bases in the middle. This CDR3 has 16 amino acids. Germline CDR1 MGHRA, CDR2 YSYEKL. The CDR3 protein is CASSQVGPYGTGELFF. The CDR3, as DNA: TGCGCCAGCAGCCAAGTTGGGCCTTACGGAACCGGGGAGCTGTTTTTT.

The chain uses TRBV7-3 and TRBJ1-5, with 7 bases aligning to TRBD1. V shed 2 bases and J 0 bases; nucleotides not matched to a gene: 10. Germline CDR1 and CDR2: SGHTA and FQGTGA. This CDR3 comprises 18 residues. Here the CDR3 DNA reads TGTGCCAGCAGCTTACTACTCGGACAGGAGGATAGCAATCAGCCCCAGCATTTT. Its protein is CASSLLLGQEDSNQPQHF.

The V and J genes are TRBV7-2 and TRBJ1-5; weak D call: TRBD1 (5 bases). V was trimmed by 0 bases and J by 1 base, leaving 7 bases between them. The CDR3 is 15 residues long. The germline gives CDR1 SGHTA, CDR2 FQGNSA. This chain's CDR3 is CASSLAPGSNQPQHF. The DNA for the CDR3 is TGTGCCAGCAGCTTAGCCCCAGGGAGCAATCAGCCCCAGCATTTT.

The chain uses TRBV6-6 and TRBJ1-1; perhaps TRBD1 as D (5 bases). CDR1 and CDR2 from the germline V gene are MNHNY and SVGAGI (reference sequence). V gave up 7 bases and J gave up 3 bases, with 15 bases separating them. The CDR3 consists of 14 residues. The CDR3 sequence: CASTIRLGDTEAFF. The DNA of the CDR3 is TGTGCCAGCACCATACGCCTAGGGGACACTGAAGCTTTCTTT.

This chain connects TRBV14 to TRBJ2-6; 7 bases are shared with TRBD1. The germline V gene has CDR1 SGHDN and CDR2 FVKESK. The CDR3 length is 17 residues. The V gene end was trimmed by 3 bases and the J gene end by 0 bases; junction bases not matched to a gene: 5. CDR3 in amino acids: CASSHGTASSGANVLTF. The CDR3 region has the DNA TGTGCCAGCAGCCATGGGACAGCCAGCTCTGGGGCCAACGTCCTGACTTTC.

The sample holds a few counts of this clone. The chain is built from TRBV19 and TRBJ1-6; perhaps TRBD1 as D (6 bases). Germline V gene sequence: CDR1 LNHDA, CDR2 SQIVND (reference sequence). The V gene lost 5 bases and the J gene lost 9 bases, with 8 bases spanning the gap. The CDR3 runs to 12 residues. CDR3 loop: CASSSQGSPLHF. The CDR3 DNA is TGTGCCAGTAGTTCACAGGGTTCACCCCTCCACTTT. Variable domain in full (rest from reference TRBV19 and TRBJ1-6): DGGITQSPKYLFRKEGQNVTLSCEQNLNHDAMYWYRQDPGQGLRLIYYSQIVNDFQKGDIAEGYSVSREKKESFPLTVTSAQKNPTAFYLCASSSQGSPLHFGNGTRLTVT.

The chain employs TRBV19 and TRBJ2-3, with 9 bases aligning to TRBD2. The CDR3 covers 15 residues. The ends lost 2 bases at V and 4 bases at J; junction bases unmatched: 4. Germline CDR1 and CDR2: LNHDA and SQIVND (reference sequence). The CDR3 nucleotides read TGTGCCAGTAGTATACCGGGACTAGCACCAGATACGCAGTATTTT. Its protein is CASSIPGLAPDTQYF.

This clone has a single count. The chain couples TRBV3-1 (or the pseudogene TRBV3-2) to TRBJ1-1; 8 nucleotides line up with TRBD1. Germline CDR1 reads LGHDT; CDR2 reads YNNKEL (reference sequence). V shed 3 bases and J 4 bases; nucleotides not matched to a gene: 4. This CDR3 is 14 amino acids long. DNA of the CDR3: TGTGCCAGCAGCCAGGATCAGGGGGCCACTGAAGCTTTCTTT. Amino acids: CASSQDQGATEAFF.

The rearrangement uses TRBV19 and TRBJ1-5; the match to TRBD1 covers 7 bases. Per germline, CDR1 LNHDA and CDR2 SQIVND (reference sequence). V lost 6 bases to trimming and J lost 2 bases; unmatched junction nucleotides: 13. The CDR3 has 17 residues. This CDR3 is CASRSMGTAVGNQPQHF. As DNA, the CDR3 is TGTGCCAGTAGATCGATGGGGACAGCGGTTGGCAATCAGCCCCAGCATTTT.

This chain joins TRBV5-8 and TRBJ1-4; TRBD1 agrees at 7 bases. Per the germline V gene, CDR1 is SGHTS and CDR2 is YDEGEE. With 0 bases clipped from V and 10 bases from J, the junction kept 15 bases outside the gene matches. The CDR3 is made up of 17 amino acids. The CDR3 DNA reads TGTGCCAGCAGCTTGGCCGGACAGGCGTCTCATAGAGGAAAACTGTTTTTT. This translates into CASSLAGQASHRGKLFF. Full variable domain (outside the CDR3, taken from reference TRBV5-8 and TRBJ1-4): EAGVTQSPTHLIKTRGQQATLRCSPISGHTSVYWYQQALGLGLQFLLWYDEGEERNRGNFPPRFSGRQFPNYSSELNVNALELEDSALYLCASSLAGQASHRGKLFFGSGTQLSVL.